This record concerns one TCR beta chain sequence. In the authors' methods: Reference gene primer amplification gave nucleated cell count estimates. TCRdb's table, derived via immunoSEQ multiplex PCR, lists solely in-frame clones and lacks some. D and trimming were read from the DNA, whereas the V and J calls and clone size are those reported in that table. This table holds tens of thousands of clones, about 86% found once. This entry belongs to a study of blood T cell repertoires in COVID-19. The wider study: Both acute and convalescent COVID-19 samples were obtained from the United States, Italy and Spain. The cDNA or gDNA used as material had been derived from T cells, B-cell-depleted T cells, or PBMCs.

V was shortened by 0 bases and J by 5 bases, with 16 bases between the two germline ends. The CDR3 covers 15 residues. Germline V gives CDR1 SQVTM, CDR2 ANQGSEA. The material sequenced was peripheral blood. The TCR was taken from a woman of 80 years or more in a cohort sampled during active or convalescent COVID-19. The chain couples TRBV29-1 to TRBJ1-1; D unclear. CDR3 protein: CSVEDRDSSGTEAFF. CDR3 sequence (DNA): TGCAGCGTTGAAGATCGAGATAGCAGTGGTACTGAAGCTTTCTTT.